These 10 T cell receptor beta chains came from one sample sequenced in a study of T cell changes during pregnancy in multiple sclerosis. The method was immunoSEQ multiplex PCR; TCRdb's version includes in-frame clones alone and lacks a portion of them. This sample has over 85,000 clones, with approximately 90% found just once. The material was peripheral blood, obtained in the second trimester of pregnancy. The receptors were gathered from a female donor in good health, enrolled as a control in a pregnancy study.

The gene calls are TRBV30 and TRBJ1-1; maybe TRBD1 (5 bases). Between the trimmed V and J ends, which lost 7 bases and 0 bases, there was a span of 18 bases. The germline CDR1 and CDR2 sequences are GTSNPN and SVGIG (reference sequence). CDR3 size: 15 residues. CDR3 amino acids: CAFPRGGGLNTEAFF. In DNA, the CDR3 is TGTGCCTTCCCACGAGGTGGGGGGTTGAACACTGAAGCTTTCTTT.

This chain joins TRBV6-5 and TRBJ1-2; D is ambiguous. This CDR3 has 15 amino acids. Trimming cost V 2 bases and J 4 bases, with 14 bases left between them. Germline loops: CDR1 MNHEY, CDR2 SVGAGI. The CDR3: CASSYGTQDGYGYTF. CDR3 coding DNA: TGTGCCAGCAGTTACGGTACGCAGGATGGCTATGGCTACACCTTC.

The genes are TRBV9 and TRBJ1-1; D might be TRBD1 (6 bases). V lost 0 bases and J lost 5, with 17 bases in between. The germline V gene has CDR1 SGDLS and CDR2 YYNGEE. CDR3 size: 16 residues. The CDR3 bases are TGTGCCAGCAGCGTAGGGACAGCCCGGCCGGGGACTGAAGCTTTCTTT. This codes for CASSVGTARPGTEAFF.

The table lists this clone with a count of one. J is TRBJ1-2 and V is TRBV9, with D uncertain. The germline V gene encodes CDR1 SGDLS and CDR2 YYNGEE. V lost 3 bases and J lost 3, with 12 bases in between. The CDR3 is made up of 14 amino acids. The CDR3, as DNA: TGTGCCAGCAGCGCACGAGGAAGCCACTATGGCTACACCTTC. Protein product: CASSARGSHYGYTF.

The rearrangement joins TRBV5-1 to TRBJ2-1, with 12 bases aligning to TRBD2. The V segment lost 3 bases and the J segment 0 bases; nucleotides outside the gene matches: 10. The germline V gene encodes CDR1 SGHRS and CDR2 YFSETQ. The CDR3 contains 19 residues. CDR3: CASSSVLAGGRSSYNEQFF. DNA of the CDR3: TGCGCCAGCAGCTCCGTCCTAGCGGGGGGGAGGAGCTCCTACAATGAGCAGTTCTTC. The variable domain in full, with the rest retrieved from reference TRBV5-1 and TRBJ2-1, is KAGVTQTPRYLIKTRGQQVTLSCSPISGHRSVSWYQQTPGQGLQFLFEYFSETQRNKGNFPGRFSGRQFSNSRSEMNVSTLELGDSALYLCASSSVLAGGRSSYNEQFFGPGTRLTVL.

This rearrangement joins TRBV25-1 to TRBJ1-2; D remains ambiguous. Trimming stripped 2 bases from V and 2 bases from J, with 12 bases between. Germline CDR1 is MGHDK and CDR2 is SYGVNS. The CDR3 is made up of 15 amino acids. The CDR3: CASSEAGFLNYGYTF. CDR3 in DNA: TGTGCCAGCAGTGAAGCAGGCTTTTTGAACTATGGCTACACCTTC.

CDR3 protein: CASSPGTSGASRVEQFF. Written as DNA, the CDR3 is TGTGCCAGCAGTCCTGGGACTAGCGGGGCCTCCCGGGTTGAGCAGTTCTTC. The V and J genes are TRBV27 and TRBJ2-1; TRBD2 aligns across 13 bases. The CDR3 runs 17 residues. The ends lost 5 bases at V and 9 bases at J; junction bases unmatched: 13. In germline, CDR1 is MNHEY, CDR2 SMNVEV (reference sequence).

The rearrangement links TRBV9 to TRBJ2-2; D is uncertain. V was trimmed by 0 bases and J by 2 bases, leaving 5 bases between them. This CDR3 spans 14 amino acids. Germline V gene data show CDR1 as SGDLS and CDR2 as YYNGEE. The CDR3 region is CASSVVSNTGELFF. The DNA of the CDR3 is TGTGCCAGCAGCGTAGTTAGCAACACCGGGGAGCTGTTTTTT.

The V and J genes are TRBV6-6 and TRBJ1-2; D is unresolved. V was trimmed by 6 bases and J by 2 bases, leaving 16 bases between them. This CDR3 contains 15 residues. CDR1 and CDR2 (germline): MNHNY, SVGAGI (reference sequence). The CDR3 here is CASSHTRFLNYGYTF. The CDR3 nucleotides are TGTGCCAGCAGCCATACGAGGTTCTTGAACTATGGCTACACCTTC.

This chain uses TRBV28 with TRBJ2-3, with 7 bases matching TRBD2. Germline trimming cut 1 base from V and 1 base from J; bases unmatched to any gene: 5. Per germline, CDR1 MDHEN and CDR2 SYDVKM. The CDR3 runs to 16 residues. The CDR3, as DNA: TGTGCCAGCAGTTTATCCCAGGCGGGAGGCACAGATACGCAGTATTTT. Translated: CASSLSQAGGTDTQYF.